These 32 T cell receptor beta chains were all obtained from the same sample, sequenced in a study of cytotoxic CD8 clonotypes in ibrutinib-treated CLL. Using immunoSEQ multiplex PCR, the repertoire was profiled, and TCRdb retains in-frame clones only, with some absent. The table shows fewer than 90,000 clones, with around 68% occurring only once. The sample in question was PBMCs, obtained after 12 months of ibrutinib treatment. These receptors were obtained from a human donor with chronic lymphocytic leukemia.

The V call is TRBV27, the J call TRBJ1-6; 8 nucleotides align to TRBD1. CDR1 MNHEY and CDR2 SMNVEV come from the germline V gene (reference sequence). Unmatched junction bases numbered 7, after V lost 2 bases and J lost 7 bases. This CDR3 is built from 16 residues. In DNA form, the CDR3 reads TGTGCCAGCAGTTTAGACAGGGGTTCGCCAAATTCACCCCTCCACTTT. It yields the protein CASSLDRGSPNSPLHF.

V gene TRBV9 combines with J gene TRBJ2-2; TRBD2 matches 7 bases. The CDR3 loop spans 16 amino acids. The V segment lost 0 bases and the J segment 3 bases; nucleotides outside the gene matches: 5. CDR1 and CDR2 from the germline V gene are SGDLS and YYNGEE. CDR3 sequence: CASSVVGGGDTGELFF. CDR3 sequence (DNA): TGTGCCAGCAGCGTAGTTGGCGGGGGAGACACCGGGGAGCTGTTTTTT.

The gene calls are TRBV19 and TRBJ1-5, with 7 bases lining up with TRBD1. CDR1 is LNHDA and CDR2 is SQIVND in the germline V gene (reference sequence). This CDR3 is 16 amino acids long. Trimming at V came to 6 bases and at J to 4 bases, leaving 12 bases not matched to a gene. CDR3 sequence: CASRHLTGQKNQPQHF. The CDR3 coding sequence is TGTGCCAGTAGGCATCTTACGGGACAGAAGAATCAGCCCCAGCATTTT.

This chain links TRBV18 with TRBJ2-7; 8 bases are a match to TRBD1. The V gene's germline CDR1 is KGHSH and CDR2 LQKENI. Trimming took 3 bases from V and 5 from J; bases not matched to a gene: 9. The CDR3 is 15 residues long. This CDR3 is CASSPIPQGVNEQYF. CDR3 nucleotides: TGTGCCAGCTCACCGATCCCACAGGGGGTGAACGAGCAGTACTTC.

V usage is TRBV5-5 and J usage is TRBJ1-3, with D possibly being TRBD1 (5 bases). Trimming left V 4 bases short and J 2 bases short, with 16 bases between. This CDR3 spans 16 amino acids. Germline CDR1 reads SGHKS; CDR2 reads YYEKEE (reference sequence). In DNA form, the CDR3 reads TGTGCCAGCAGCCCTCCCAGGGAATCCGCTGGAAACACCATATATTTT. Residues: CASSPPRESAGNTIYF.

The chain couples TRBV30 to TRBJ1-6, with D perhaps TRBD1 (5 bases). Trimming stripped 1 base from V and 7 bases from J, with 11 bases between. This CDR3 spans 14 amino acids. Germline loops: CDR1 GTSNPN, CDR2 SVGIG (reference sequence). CDR3: CAWSEKGRNSPLHF. CDR3 sequence (DNA): TGTGCCTGGAGTGAAAAGGGGAGGAATTCACCCCTCCACTTT. Combining the CDR3 with reference TRBV30 and TRBJ1-6 gives the whole variable domain SQTIHQWPATLVQPVGSPLSLECTVEGTSNPNLYWYRQAAGRGLQLLFYSVGIGQISSEVPQNLSASRPQDRQFILSSKKLLLSDSGFYLCAWSEKGRNSPLHFGNGTRLTVT.

The chain uses TRBV28 and TRBJ1-5; 9 bases agree with TRBD1. The CDR3 has 16 amino acids. Germline values: CDR1 MDHEN, CDR2 SYDVKM. J was trimmed by 3 bases and V by 2 bases; bases with no gene match: 5. CDR3 loop: CASSLVRTGANQPQHF. In DNA, the CDR3 is TGTGCCAGCAGTTTAGTTCGGACAGGGGCCAATCAGCCCCAGCATTTT.

V gene TRBV19 combines with J gene TRBJ1-2; D might be TRBD1 (5 bases). CDR3 size: 14 residues. Trimming cost V 3 bases and J 3 bases, with 11 bases left between them. The germline V gene encodes CDR1 LNHDA and CDR2 SQIVND (reference sequence). The chain's CDR3 is CASSIPGIHYGYTF. The CDR3 nucleotides are TGTGCCAGTAGTATTCCAGGGATCCACTATGGCTACACCTTC. Full variable domain (remainder filled in from reference TRBV19 and TRBJ1-2): DGGITQSPKYLFRKEGQNVTLSCEQNLNHDAMYWYRQDPGQGLRLIYYSQIVNDFQKGDIAEGYSVSREKKESFPLTVTSAQKNPTAFYLCASSIPGIHYGYTFGSGTRLTVV.

V is TRBV7-8 and J is TRBJ2-1; 7 nucleotides agree with TRBD2. The CDR3 sequence is 17 residues long. J was trimmed by 0 bases and V by 3 bases; bases with no gene match: 8. CDR1 is SGHVS and CDR2 is FQNEAQ in the germline V gene. CDR3 sequence (DNA): TGTGCCAGCAGCTTGATCCGGCGGGAGCGCTCCTACAATGAGCAGTTCTTC. It encodes CASSLIRRERSYNEQFF.

This sequence joins TRBV6-1 and TRBJ1-3; D gene ambiguous. The germline CDR1 and CDR2 sequences are MNHNS and SASEGT. V was trimmed by 6 bases and J by 2 bases, leaving 11 bases between them. The CDR3 covers 14 residues. The CDR3 protein is CASRGRLPGNTIYF. Written as DNA, the CDR3 is TGTGCCAGCAGGGGGAGGCTCCCTGGAAACACCATATATTTT.

The chain uses TRBV27 and TRBJ2-7, with 7 nucleotides matching TRBD1. J lost 1 base, V lost 6 bases, and 9 bases had no gene match. The CDR3 has 15 amino acids. Germline-derived CDR1 and CDR2 are MNHEY and SMNVEV (reference sequence). The CDR3 nucleotides are TGTGCCAGCAGCTATTTAGGGGGACAGTCCTACGAGCAGTACTTC. Its protein is CASSYLGGQSYEQYF.

The chain uses TRBV6-1 and TRBJ2-2; D call uncertain. V lost 2 bases and J 0 bases, leaving 13 bases between the germline ends. CDR1 and CDR2 from the germline V gene are MNHNS and SASEGT. The CDR3 contains 17 residues. CDR3 in amino acids: CASSEWPGNANTGELFF. The CDR3 DNA follows: TGTGCCAGCAGTGAATGGCCCGGAAATGCGAACACCGGGGAGCTGTTTTTT.

This clone was seen more than once but under ten times. This sequence joins TRBV30 and TRBJ2-2; D gene unclear. The germline V and J ends were trimmed by 3 bases and 0 bases, with 5 bases remaining between them. There are 13 residues in the CDR3. Per the germline V gene, CDR1 is GTSNPN and CDR2 is SVGIG (reference sequence). This chain's CDR3 is CAWRRSNTGELFF. CDR3 DNA sequence: TGTGCCTGGAGACGTTCGAACACCGGGGAGCTGTTTTTT.

The chain has TRBV11-2 and TRBJ2-5, with 8 nucleotides matching TRBD2. J gave up 2 bases and V 5 bases, and 7 bases lay outside the gene matches. There are 15 residues in the CDR3. Germline V CDR1 and CDR2: SGHAT, FQNNGV. The CDR3 reads CASSPLAVGQETQYF. DNA for the CDR3: TGTGCCAGCAGCCCACTAGCGGTGGGGCAAGAGACCCAGTACTTC.

The chain joins TRBV10-3 to TRBJ2-6; D not resolved. The V gene lost 10 bases and the J gene lost 2 bases, with 9 bases spanning the gap. The CDR3 covers 13 residues. Germline V gives CDR1 ENHRY, CDR2 SYGVKD. The CDR3 coding sequence is TGTGCCACCCTTGGAGCTGGGGCCAACGTCCTGACTTTC. Translated: CATLGAGANVLTF.

The chain links TRBV7-9 to TRBJ2-7, with D possibly matching TRBD1 (6 bases). The V end lost 3 bases, the J end lost 1 base, and 19 bases lay between the germline ends. Germline V gene lookup returns CDR1 SEHNR and CDR2 FQNEAQ (reference sequence). This CDR3 has 17 amino acids. The CDR3 loop is CASSFQVARGGSYEQYF. CDR3 sequence (DNA): TGTGCCAGCAGCTTTCAAGTGGCCAGGGGCGGTTCCTACGAGCAGTACTTC. Complete variable domain (other parts from reference TRBV7-9 and TRBJ2-7): DTGVSQNPRHKITKRGQNVTFRCDPISEHNRLYWYRQTLGQGPEFLTYFQNEAQLEKSRLLSDRFSAERPKGSFSTLEIQRTEQGDSAMYLCASSFQVARGGSYEQYFGPGTRLTVT.

The chain uses TRBV7-8 and TRBJ1-2; the match to TRBD1 covers 7 bases. The germline V gene encodes CDR1 SGHVS and CDR2 FQNEAQ. V shed 0 bases and J 5 bases; nucleotides not matched to a gene: 6. The CDR3 covers 15 residues. CDR3 residues: CASSLASTGLYGYTF. CDR3 coding DNA: TGTGCCAGCAGCTTAGCCTCGACAGGGCTTTATGGCTACACCTTC.

The chain is built from TRBV6-1 and TRBJ2-7; 8 bases are shared with TRBD1. The V and J ends lost 5 bases and 4 bases, in that order; junction bases with no gene match: 4. Germline V gives CDR1 MNHNS, CDR2 SASEGT. The CDR3 runs 13 residues. CDR3 region: CASSQGAEYEQYF. The CDR3 DNA reads as TGTGCCAGCAGTCAGGGGGCAGAGTACGAGCAGTACTTC.

The sample holds a few counts of this clone. The gene calls are TRBV5-4 and TRBJ1-1; D is perhaps TRBD1 (5 bases). This CDR3 is built from 14 residues. Between the trimmed V and J ends, which lost 0 bases and 0 bases, there was a span of 6 bases. From germline, CDR1 is SGHNT and CDR2 YYREEE (reference sequence). The CDR3 DNA follows: TGTGCCAGCAGCTTGGGACAGATGAACACTGAAGCTTTCTTT. Amino acids: CASSLGQMNTEAFF.

This clone was picked up one time. The V and J genes are TRBV6-5 and TRBJ1-2; the match to TRBD1 covers 7 bases. Germline values: CDR1 MNHEY, CDR2 SVGAGI. The CDR3 totals 11 residues. V was pared by 10 bases and J by 6 bases, with 5 bases of the junction left unmatched. The CDR3 spells CATRQGNGYTF. The CDR3 DNA is TGTGCCACCCGACAGGGAAATGGCTACACCTTC.

The rearrangement uses TRBV18 and TRBJ2-1; TRBD1 matches 9 bases. V dropped 0 bases and J dropped 16; count of bases not matched to a gene: 13. CDR3 length: 15 residues. Per the germline V gene, CDR1 is KGHSH and CDR2 is LQKENI. The DNA of the CDR3 is TGTGCCAGCTCACCACCTGTCCCGGGACAGGGCACGGACTTCTTC. Amino acid sequence: CASSPPVPGQGTDFF.

The rearrangement uses TRBV2 and TRBJ1-1, with 7 positions matching TRBD1. The V gene end was trimmed by 5 bases and the J gene end by 0 bases; junction bases not matched to a gene: 15. This CDR3 has 18 residues. Germline V CDR1 and CDR2: SNHLY, FYNNEI. The DNA of the CDR3 is TGTGCCAGCAGTCCCCATTTGGCTACCGGGACAGTGAACACTGAAGCTTTCTTT. Encoded protein: CASSPHLATGTVNTEAFF.

The CDR3, as DNA: TGCGCCAGCAGTGAAAGGGGGCTTGAAAAACTGTTTTTT. This codes for CASSERGLEKLFF. The rearrangement links TRBV10-2 to TRBJ1-4; 7 nucleotides line up with TRBD1. This CDR3 spans 13 amino acids. Unmatched junction bases numbered 2, after V lost 3 bases and J lost 7 bases. Germline V gene lookup returns CDR1 WSHSY and CDR2 SAAADI.

The chain couples TRBV19 to TRBJ1-4; tentative D call: TRBD1 (6 bases). This CDR3 has 17 residues. Trimming took off 5 bases at V and 2 bases at J, with 18 bases between the two ends. CDR1 is LNHDA and CDR2 is SQIVND in the germline V gene (reference sequence). CDR3 coding DNA: TGTGCCAGTAGTTCCCTTAAGGGGGGAGCGACTAATGAAAAACTGTTTTTT. It codes for CASSSLKGGATNEKLFF. The full variable domain, rest sourced from reference TRBV19 and TRBJ1-4, is DGGITQSPKYLFRKEGQNVTLSCEQNLNHDAMYWYRQDPGQGLRLIYYSQIVNDFQKGDIAEGYSVSREKKESFPLTVTSAQKNPTAFYLCASSSLKGGATNEKLFFGSGTQLSVL.

This clone was seen just once. This chain connects TRBV7-9 to TRBJ2-2, with D unresolved. Looked up from germline, CDR1 is SEHNR and CDR2 is FQNEAQ (reference sequence). This CDR3 region has 13 residues. The ends were cut back, 0 bases at V and 3 bases at J, with 2 bases in the middle. The CDR3 region is CASSLADTGELFF. DNA for the CDR3: TGTGCCAGCAGCTTAGCGGACACCGGGGAGCTGTTTTTT.

The chain employs TRBV19 and TRBJ2-1; 7 nucleotides agree with TRBD1. Germline assignment: CDR1 LNHDA and CDR2 SQIVND (reference sequence). This CDR3 comprises 13 residues. J gave up 6 bases and V 6 bases, and 5 bases lay outside the gene matches. CDR3: CASRGRGFNEQFF. The CDR3 nucleotides read TGTGCCAGTAGGGGCAGGGGGTTCAATGAGCAGTTCTTC.

The gene calls are TRBV5-1 and TRBJ2-7, with 12 bases fitting TRBD1. CDR1 and CDR2 from the germline V gene are SGHRS and YFSETQ. CDR3 length: 15 amino acids. Losses at the gene ends were 2 bases for V and 7 bases for J; bases not matched to a gene: 7. The CDR3 region is CASSFPGQGAGEQYF. The DNA for the CDR3 is TGCGCCAGCAGCTTTCCGGGACAGGGGGCGGGAGAGCAGTACTTC.

The chain has TRBV6-1 and TRBJ2-1; 10 nucleotides align to TRBD2. Trimming cost V 7 bases and J 9 bases; bases outside gene matches: 12. Germline loops: CDR1 MNHNS, CDR2 SASEGT. The CDR3 totals 15 residues. CDR3: CASTKSGTSDGEQFF. In DNA form, the CDR3 reads TGTGCCAGCACCAAATCCGGGACTAGCGATGGTGAGCAGTTCTTC.

The V gene is TRBV29-1, the J gene TRBJ1-1; no clear D. The V gene lost 4 bases and the J gene lost 5 bases, with 11 bases spanning the gap. The germline CDR1 and CDR2 sequences are SQVTM and ANQGSEA. The CDR3 spans 12 residues. The CDR3 DNA reads as TGCAGCGTTGCCAGGAGGGAGACTGAAGCTTTCTTT. Residues: CSVARRETEAFF.

This sequence joins TRBV9 and TRBJ2-7, with D unresolved. The CDR3 is 15 residues long. Per germline, CDR1 SGDLS and CDR2 YYNGEE. With 0 bases removed from V and 4 bases from J, the gap between germline ends came to 14 bases. This CDR3 is CASSVGSPGSYEQYF. CDR3 sequence (DNA): TGTGCCAGCAGCGTAGGGTCTCCAGGATCGTACGAGCAGTACTTC. The variable domain in full, completed from reference TRBV9 and TRBJ2-7, reads DSGVTQTPKHLITATGQRVTLRCSPRSGDLSVYWYQQSLDQGLQFLIQYYNGEERAKGNILERFSAQQFPDLHSELNLSSLELGDSALYFCASSVGSPGSYEQYFGPGTRLTVT.

This chain links TRBV6-5 with TRBJ2-3; TRBD2 aligns across 13 bases. Germline lookup yields CDR1 MNHEY and CDR2 SVGAGI. With V trimmed by 6 bases and J by 5 bases, 5 bases remained unmatched. The CDR3 length is 15 residues. For the CDR3, the DNA is TGTGCCAGCAGCTGGACTAGCGGGGGTCGAGATACGCAGTATTTT. Its translation: CASSWTSGGRDTQYF.

The chain joins TRBV4-1 to TRBJ2-5, with a tentative D call TRBD2 (6 bases). Germline V gene lookup returns CDR1 MGHRA and CDR2 YSYEKL. The CDR3 runs 17 residues. The V end lost 4 bases, the J end lost 0 bases, and 18 bases lay between the germline ends. The CDR3 nucleotides read TGCGCCAGCAGCCCGCCTTTGGGGGGAATGTACCAAGAGACCCAGTACTTC. Protein: CASSPPLGGMYQETQYF.